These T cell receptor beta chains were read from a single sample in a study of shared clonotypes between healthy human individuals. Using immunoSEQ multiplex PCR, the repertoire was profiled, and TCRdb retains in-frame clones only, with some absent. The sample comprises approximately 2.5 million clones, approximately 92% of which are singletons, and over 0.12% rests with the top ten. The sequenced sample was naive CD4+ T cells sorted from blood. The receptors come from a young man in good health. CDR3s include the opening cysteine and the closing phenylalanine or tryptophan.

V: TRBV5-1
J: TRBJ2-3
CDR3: CASSLVGGAADTQYF

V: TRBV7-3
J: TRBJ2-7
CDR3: CASSAQGAQHEQYF

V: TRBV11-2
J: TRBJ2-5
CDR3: CASSLVGSGGIETQYF

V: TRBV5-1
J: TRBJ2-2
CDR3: CASSSNSLAPTGELFF

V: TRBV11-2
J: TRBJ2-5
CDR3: CASSLWALAGGLETQYF

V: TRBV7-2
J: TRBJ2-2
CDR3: CASSLGEGATGELFF

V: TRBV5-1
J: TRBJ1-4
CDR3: CASSLAPRDNEKLFF

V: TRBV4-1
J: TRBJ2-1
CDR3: CASSQERRPNNEQFF

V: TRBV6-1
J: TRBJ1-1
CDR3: CASSEWTGGSEAFF

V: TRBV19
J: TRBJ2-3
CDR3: CASSRRDTQYF

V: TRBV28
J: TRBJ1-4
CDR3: CASSLSTGGTNEKLFF

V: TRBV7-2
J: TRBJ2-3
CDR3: CASSSEQQGTQYF

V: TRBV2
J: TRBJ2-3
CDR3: CASSPAAYTQYF

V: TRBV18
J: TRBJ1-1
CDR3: CASSQDTPNTEAFF

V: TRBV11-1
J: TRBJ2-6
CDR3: CASSPSYSGANVLTF

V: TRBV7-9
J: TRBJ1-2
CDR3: CASSRGDAGYTF

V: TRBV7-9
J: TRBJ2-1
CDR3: CASSPGTSEVNEQFF

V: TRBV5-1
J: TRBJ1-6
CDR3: CASSLGGVGRSPLHF

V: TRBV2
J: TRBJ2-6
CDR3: CASNAKWTGSPSGANVLTF

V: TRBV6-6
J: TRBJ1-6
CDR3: CASNPGQSNSPLHF

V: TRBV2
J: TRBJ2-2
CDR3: CASSEVGGVGELFF

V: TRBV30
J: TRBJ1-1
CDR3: CAWSPQDRASTEAFF

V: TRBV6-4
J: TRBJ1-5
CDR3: CASSDSPDSNQPQHF

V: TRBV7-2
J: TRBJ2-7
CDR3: CASSTGTVPYEQYF